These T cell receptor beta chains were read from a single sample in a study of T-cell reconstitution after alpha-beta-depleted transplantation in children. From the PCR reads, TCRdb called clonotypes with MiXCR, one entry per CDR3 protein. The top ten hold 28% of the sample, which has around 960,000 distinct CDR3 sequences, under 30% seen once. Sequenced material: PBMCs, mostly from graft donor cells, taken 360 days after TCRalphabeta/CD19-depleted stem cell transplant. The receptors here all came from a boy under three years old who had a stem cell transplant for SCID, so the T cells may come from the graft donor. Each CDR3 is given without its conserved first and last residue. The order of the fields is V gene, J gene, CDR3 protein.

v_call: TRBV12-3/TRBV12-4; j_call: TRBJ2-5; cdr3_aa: ASSRGETQY
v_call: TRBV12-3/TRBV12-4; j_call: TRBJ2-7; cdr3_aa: ATGTGFGEQY
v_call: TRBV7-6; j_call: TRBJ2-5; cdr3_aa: ASSLVDRGQETQY
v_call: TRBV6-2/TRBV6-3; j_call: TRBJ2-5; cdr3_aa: ASSYPSRGGQETQY
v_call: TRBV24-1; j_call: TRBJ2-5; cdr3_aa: ATSDRGRETQY
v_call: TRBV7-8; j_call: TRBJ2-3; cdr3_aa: ASSLERLAGSDTQY
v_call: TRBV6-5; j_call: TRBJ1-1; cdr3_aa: ASSYLGTNTEAF
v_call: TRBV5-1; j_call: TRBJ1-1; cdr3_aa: ASSHTLEGEAF
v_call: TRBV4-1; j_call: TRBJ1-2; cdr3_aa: ARSHPKGDKGGYT
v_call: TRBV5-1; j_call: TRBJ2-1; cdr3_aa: ASSPRDISSYNEQF
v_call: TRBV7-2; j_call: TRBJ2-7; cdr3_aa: ASSLELGANSYEQY
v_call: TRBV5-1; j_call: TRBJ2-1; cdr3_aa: ASSFGQSYNEQF
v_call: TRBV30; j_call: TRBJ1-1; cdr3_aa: AWGTRAMNTEAF
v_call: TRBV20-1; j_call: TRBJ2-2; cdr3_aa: SARRIRELF
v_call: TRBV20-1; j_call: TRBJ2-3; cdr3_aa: SARDRSGTSGSTDTQY
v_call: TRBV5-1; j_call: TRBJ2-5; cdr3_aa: ASSLAGDETQY
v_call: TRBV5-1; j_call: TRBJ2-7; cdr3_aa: ASSLSTLGDTYEQY
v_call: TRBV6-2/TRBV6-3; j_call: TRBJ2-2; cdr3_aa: ATERDNTGELF
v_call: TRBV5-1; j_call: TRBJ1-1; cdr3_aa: ASSLGQIAEAF
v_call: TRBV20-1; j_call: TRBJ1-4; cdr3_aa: SASPSGVEKLF
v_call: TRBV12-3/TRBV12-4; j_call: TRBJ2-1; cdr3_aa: ASQQTSGSYNEQF
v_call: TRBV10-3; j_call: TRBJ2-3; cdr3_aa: AISESQEAHQQTDTQY
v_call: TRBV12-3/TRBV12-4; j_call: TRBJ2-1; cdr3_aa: ASTRRPQGTNEQF
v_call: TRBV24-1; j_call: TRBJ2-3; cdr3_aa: ATSVGGTDTQY
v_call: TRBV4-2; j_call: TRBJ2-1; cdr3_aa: ASSRGQGVINEQF
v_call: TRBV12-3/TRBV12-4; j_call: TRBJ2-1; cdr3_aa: ASSLGSVNEQF
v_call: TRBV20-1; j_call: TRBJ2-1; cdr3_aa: SGQGARSYNEQF
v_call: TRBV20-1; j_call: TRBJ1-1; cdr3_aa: SAQQRGDTEAF
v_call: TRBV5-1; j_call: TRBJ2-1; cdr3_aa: ASSWGGVGTYNEQF
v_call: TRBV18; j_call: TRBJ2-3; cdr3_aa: ASSTPSRTSGGRTDTQY
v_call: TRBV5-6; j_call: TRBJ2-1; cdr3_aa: ASSSSGTLGNEQF
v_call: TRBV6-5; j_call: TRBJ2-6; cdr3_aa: ASSYSSGIGANVLT
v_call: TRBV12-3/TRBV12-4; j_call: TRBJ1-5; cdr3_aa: ASTGTDSNQPQH
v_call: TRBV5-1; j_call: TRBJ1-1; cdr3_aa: ASSLVKGGNTEAF
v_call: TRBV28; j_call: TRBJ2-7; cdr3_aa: ASRGPKGEQY
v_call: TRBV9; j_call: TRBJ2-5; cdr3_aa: ASSAKAGPQETQY
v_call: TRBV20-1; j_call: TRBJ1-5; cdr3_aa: SARVRDRGAGNQPQH
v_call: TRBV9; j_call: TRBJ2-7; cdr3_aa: ASSDGRGVEQY
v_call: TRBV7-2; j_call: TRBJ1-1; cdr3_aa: ASSLRDRAYTEAF
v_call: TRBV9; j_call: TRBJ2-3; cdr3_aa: ASSVAPMGDTQY
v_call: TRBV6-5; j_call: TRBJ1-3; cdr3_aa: ASSYTGGSGNTIY
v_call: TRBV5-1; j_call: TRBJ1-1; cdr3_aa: ASSLSPGELIMNTEAF
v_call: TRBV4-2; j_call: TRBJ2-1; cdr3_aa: ASSPAGTSGNNEQF
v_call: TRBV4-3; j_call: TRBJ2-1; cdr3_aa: ASSQVEGPEQF
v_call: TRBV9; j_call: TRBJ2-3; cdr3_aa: ASSVSPQRSTDTQY